What follows are 18 T cell receptor beta chains derived from one specimen sequenced in a study of T cells in Graves' hyperthyroidism and ophthalmopathy. Authors of the study amplified TCR beta CDR3 regions from RNA transcripts. First-round RT-PCR targeting the TCR CDR3 was performed with the HTBI primer set. TCRdb reprocessed the multiplex PCR reads via MiXCR and lists one record per CDR3 protein. The profile shows more than 55,000 distinct CDR3 sequences, roughly 50% of them singletons. The sequenced sample consisted of blood. The receptors shown here come from a woman aged 60-75 years with Graves' ophthalmopathy.

This clonotype was counted many times. The chain has TRBV20-1 and TRBJ2-1; a possible D gene is TRBD1 (5 bases). Germline CDR1 and CDR2: DFQATT and SNEGSKA (reference sequence). The V end lost 0 bases, the J end lost 10 bases, and 16 bases lay between the germline ends. The CDR3 is 14 amino acids. This CDR3 reads CSAREGVSRLEQFF. The CDR3 region has the DNA TGCAGTGCTAGAGAAGGGGTCTCCCGGCTCGAGCAGTTCTTC.

The CDR3 nucleotides are TGTGCCACCACTGACAGGGACAGACCCTCCTACAATGAGCAGTTCTTC. Translated, it gives CATTDRDRPSYNEQFF. The chain joins TRBV6-1 to TRBJ2-1, with 7 nucleotides matching TRBD1. Trimming took 10 bases from V and 0 from J; bases not matched to a gene: 12. The CDR3 extends over 16 amino acids. Germline V gives CDR1 MNHNS, CDR2 SASEGT.

V and J are TRBV5-1 and TRBJ1-5; TRBD1 matches at 9 bases. With V trimmed by 4 bases and J by 10 bases, 9 bases remained unmatched. The CDR3 has 14 amino acids. CDR1 is SGHRS, CDR2 YFSETQ, per germline. The DNA for the CDR3 is TGCGCCAGCAGCCACGGACAGGGGATTTGTCCCCAGCATTTT. This encodes CASSHGQGICPQHF.

The rearrangement joins TRBV7-3 to TRBJ2-2; 9 nucleotides line up with TRBD2. This CDR3 comprises 15 residues. Unmatched junction bases numbered 7, after V lost 4 bases and J lost 7 bases. Germline CDR1 and CDR2: SGHTA and FQGTGA. The CDR3 nucleotides are TGTGCCAGCAGCTCGGTAGCGGGAGCGGGCGGGGAGCTGTTTTTT. Translation gives CASSSVAGAGGELFF.

This clonotype appeared many times. A much larger clone is a single base away; this may be a read error. This is likely a read error, given that the CDR3 carries no conserved phenylalanine or tryptophan at its end. The chain joins TRBV7-7 to TRBJ2-5, with 8 bases fitting TRBD2. The CDR3 is made up of 19 amino acids. Per germline, CDR1 SSHAT and CDR2 FNYEAQ (reference sequence). The CDR3 DNA reads as TGTGCTAGCAGCCCCCGAAAAGGTCTAGCGGGCTCCCTTGGAGAGACCCAGTACCTC. Its translation: CASSPRKGLAGSLGETQYL.

The chain uses TRBV7-2 and TRBJ1-3; no definite D call. V lost 6 bases to trimming and J lost 0 bases, with 15 bases between them. Germline V CDR1 and CDR2: SGHTA, FQGNSA. This CDR3 region has 16 residues. CDR3 protein: CASSLTSGSSGNTIYF. The CDR3, as DNA: TGTGCCAGCAGTCTGACTAGCGGGAGCTCTGGAAACACCATATATTTT.

V gene TRBV6-5 combines with J gene TRBJ1-4; 10 bases fit TRBD1. The CDR3 covers 15 residues. Germline V gene sequence: CDR1 MNHEY, CDR2 SVGAGI. Trimming at V came to 9 bases and at J to 6 bases, leaving 10 bases not matched to a gene. The CDR3 coding sequence is TGTGCCAGTCAACCTCGAGGGACAGGGGATGAAAAACTGTTTTTT. This encodes CASQPRGTGDEKLFF.

The chain is built from TRBV7-3 and TRBJ1-1; D remains unclear. Germline V gives CDR1 SGHTA, CDR2 FQGTGA. The CDR3 extends over 17 amino acids. The V gene lost 1 base and the J gene lost 0 bases, with 15 bases spanning the gap. CDR3 loop: CASSLRVMVVLNTEAFF. The DNA for the CDR3 is TGTGCCAGCAGCTTAAGGGTTATGGTTGTTCTGAACACTGAAGCTTTCTTT.

The V and J genes are TRBV7-3 and TRBJ1-4; maybe TRBD1 (5 bases). Trimming cost V 5 bases and J 6 bases, with 19 bases left between them. This CDR3 region has 16 residues. Germline values: CDR1 SGHTA, CDR2 FQGTGA. The CDR3 DNA follows: TGTGCCAGCAGCAATACGATGGGGGTGGGTGATGAAAAACTGTTTTTT. Translating gives CASSNTMGVGDEKLFF. Full variable domain (rest looked up from reference TRBV7-3 and TRBJ1-4): GAGVSQTPSNKVTEKGKYVELRCDPISGHTALYWYRQSLGQGPEFLIYFQGTGAADDSGLPNDRFFAVRPEGSVSTLKIQRTERGDSAVYLCASSNTMGVGDEKLFFGSGTQLSVL.

Comments on this clonotype: The CDR3 does not close with the conserved phenylalanine or tryptophan, likely indicating a read error. It is unclear where the CDR3 begins or ends on the DNA, so no DNA is shown, and the CDR3 is as TCRdb lists it. The CDR3 reads CASSLVSGQIGIDTRYL. The J gene is TRBJ2-3, the V gene TRBV5-1; the table gives TRBD1 as D, unverified against the DNA. The germline CDR1 and CDR2 sequences are SGHRS and YFSETQ. The length of the CDR3 is 17 amino acids, counting both ends.

The V gene is TRBV6-4, the J gene TRBJ2-6; D is unresolved. CDR1 and CDR2 from the germline V gene are MRHNA and SNTAGT. The CDR3 sequence is 13 residues long. The V end lost 4 bases, the J end lost 4 bases, and 5 bases lay between the germline ends. The CDR3 nucleotides are TGTGCCAGCAGTGCCGAGGGGGCCAACGTCCTGACTTTC. It codes for CASSAEGANVLTF.

This clonotype has a count of ten or more. This chain connects TRBV6-1 to TRBJ1-1; D is unresolved. From germline, CDR1 is MNHNS and CDR2 SASEGT. V was cut by 2 bases and J by 2 bases, with 15 bases left in between. The CDR3 loop spans 16 amino acids. CDR3 in amino acids: CASSEYSLAVNTEAFF. The CDR3 nucleotides read TGTGCCAGCAGTGAATATTCGTTGGCAGTAAACACTGAAGCTTTCTTT.

The J gene is TRBJ2-7, the V gene TRBV6-5; TRBD1 agrees at 10 bases. Germline V gene data show CDR1 as MNHEY and CDR2 as SVGAGI. The CDR3 runs to 14 residues. After removal of 6 bases from V and 5 bases from J, the junction contained 7 bases not matched to a gene. The CDR3 region is CASSHDRGLHEQYF. In DNA form, the CDR3 reads TGTGCCAGCAGCCACGACAGGGGGCTCCACGAGCAGTACTTC.

The chain couples TRBV20-1 to TRBJ1-2; 9 bases map to TRBD1. The V gene's germline CDR1 is DFQATT and CDR2 SNEGSKA (reference sequence). This CDR3 region has 14 residues. With V trimmed by 3 bases and J by 5 bases, 7 bases remained unmatched. CDR3 residues: CSARHTGGVYGYTF. For the CDR3, the DNA is TGCAGTGCTAGGCATACAGGGGGCGTATATGGCTACACCTTC.

This clonotype was seen repeatedly, ten times or more. The chain uses TRBV28 and TRBJ2-7, with D tentatively TRBD1 or TRBD2 (5 bases each). V was pared by 5 bases and J by 6 bases, with 11 bases between. Germline CDR1 and CDR2: MDHEN and SYDVKM. The CDR3 loop spans 12 amino acids. CDR3 region: CASSRDGTEQYF. Here the CDR3 DNA reads TGTGCCAGCAGTCGCGATGGGACCGAGCAGTACTTC.

At least ten counts were recorded for this clonotype. The CDR3 sequence is CASSLAGGRAHNEQFF. The CDR3 coding sequence is TGTGCCAGCAGCTTGGCTGGCGGGAGGGCACACAATGAGCAGTTCTTC. This sequence joins TRBV5-6 and TRBJ2-1, with 9 bases fitting TRBD2. The CDR3 has 16 residues. Germline trimming cut 0 bases from V and 5 bases from J; bases unmatched to any gene: 6. CDR1 SGHDT and CDR2 YYEEEE come from the germline V gene.

This clonotype was recorded many times. The gene calls are TRBV6-6 and TRBJ1-6; the match to TRBD1 covers 9 bases. The germline V gene encodes CDR1 MNHNY and CDR2 SVGAGI (reference sequence). V shed 0 bases and J 3 bases; nucleotides not matched to a gene: 15. The length of the CDR3 is 21 residues. DNA of the CDR3: TGTGCCAGCAGTTACTCGAATCGGGACAGGGATAGGCGGGTCTATAATTCACCCCTCCACTTT. Its protein is CASSYSNRDRDRRVYNSPLHF.

This clonotype appeared a single time. The chain carries TRBV20-1 and TRBJ2-7; tentative D call: TRBD2 (5 bases). The CDR3 has 14 residues. Between the trimmed V and J ends, which lost 2 bases and 0 bases, there was a span of 11 bases. Germline V CDR1 and CDR2: DFQATT, SNEGSKA (reference sequence). The CDR3 region is CSARKRSSSYEQYF. The DNA for the CDR3 is TGCAGTGCTAGAAAGCGGTCGAGCTCCTACGAGCAGTACTTC.